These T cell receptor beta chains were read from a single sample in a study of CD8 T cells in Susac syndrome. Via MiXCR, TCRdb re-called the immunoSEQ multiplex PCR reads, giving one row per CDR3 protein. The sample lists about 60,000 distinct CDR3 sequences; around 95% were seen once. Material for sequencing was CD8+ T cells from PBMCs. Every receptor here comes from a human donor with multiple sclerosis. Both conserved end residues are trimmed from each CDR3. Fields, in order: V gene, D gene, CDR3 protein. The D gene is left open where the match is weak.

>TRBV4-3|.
ASSQESDIISYEQY
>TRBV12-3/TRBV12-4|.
ASRTGSQANEQF
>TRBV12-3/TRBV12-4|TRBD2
ASSGGPGGPYEQY
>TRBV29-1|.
SYCPGLGTNTEAF
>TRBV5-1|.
ASIMGIEQF
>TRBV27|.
ASGVTSYEQY
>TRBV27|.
ASSQGGEQY
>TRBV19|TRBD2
ASSLSGSGQNIQY
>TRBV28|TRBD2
ASSFRGRADNEQF
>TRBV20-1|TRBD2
SARDSRLAGYTDTQY
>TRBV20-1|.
SASDGWAGANVLT
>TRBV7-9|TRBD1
ASSLHLGQGFYEQY
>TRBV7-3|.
ASSSMGGGSTDTQY
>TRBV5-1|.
ASSFGRYSYNEQF
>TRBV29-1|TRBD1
SVEEQGAGYGYT
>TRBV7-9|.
ASSPRASQGNEQF
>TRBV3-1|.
ASSQDSDDTQY
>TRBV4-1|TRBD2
ASSQDGTSGEQY
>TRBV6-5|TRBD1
ASSLSPGGLNTEAF
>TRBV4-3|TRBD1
ASSPSSTGLRYEQY
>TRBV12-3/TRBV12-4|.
ASSSNSDEQF
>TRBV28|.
ASSLGSYGYT
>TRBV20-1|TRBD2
SANPGLAGEYQETQY
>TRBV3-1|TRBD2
ASSLGTSGKYSYNEQF
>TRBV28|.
ASSLLWQQETQY
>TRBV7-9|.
ASSHPGLDNSYEQY
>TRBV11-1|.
ASSLSMGKLYLEQF
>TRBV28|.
ASKGGMGTVDEQY
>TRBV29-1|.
SDPTGRETQY
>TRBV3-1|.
ASSQVWESSTDTQY
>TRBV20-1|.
SARDLWSGNRDYEQY
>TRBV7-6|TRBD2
ASSPASGGDYEQY
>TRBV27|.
ASSLSGTGSEAF
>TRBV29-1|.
SVNSGWVYGYT
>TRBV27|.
ASSPPYEQY
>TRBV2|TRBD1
ASRAGTGAPSSYNEQF
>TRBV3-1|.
ASSPWRQVNTEAF
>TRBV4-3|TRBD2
ASSQGGGD
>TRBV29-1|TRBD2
SVEESASGTPYEQY
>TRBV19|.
APTTGNNEQF